The entry that follows covers one T cell receptor (beta chain) sequence. Its target is not known. The data were obtained in a study of radiotherapy plus CTLA-4 blockade in lung cancer. Whole-study findings and limits: TCR clones from tumors expanded in blood after radiotherapy plus ipilimumab. Early blood T cell clone dynamics reportedly forecast response best, with interferon-beta.

Those with chemo-refractory metastatic non-small-cell lung cancer were treated with focal radiation combined with CTLA-4 blockade using ipilimumab. Assay: immunoSEQ multiplex PCR; the TCRdb copy retains only in-frame clones and omits some. The sample shows tens of thousands of clones, approximately 80% of them seen only once. Trimming removed 1 base from V and 5 bases from J, with 5 bases in between. Germline V gene data show CDR1 as SGHDN and CDR2 as FVKESK. The CDR3 is 13 amino acids. The sample in question was peripheral blood, obtained from a patient treated with radiotherapy plus ipilimumab. This clonotype was obtained from a human donor with non-small cell lung cancer who had a complete response to radiotherapy plus ipilimumab. The rearrangement uses TRBV14 and TRBJ1-4, with D unresolved. The chain's CDR3 is CASSQVRNEKLFF. The CDR3 DNA sequence: TGTGCCAGCAGCCAAGTTAGAAATGAAAAACTGTTTTTT.